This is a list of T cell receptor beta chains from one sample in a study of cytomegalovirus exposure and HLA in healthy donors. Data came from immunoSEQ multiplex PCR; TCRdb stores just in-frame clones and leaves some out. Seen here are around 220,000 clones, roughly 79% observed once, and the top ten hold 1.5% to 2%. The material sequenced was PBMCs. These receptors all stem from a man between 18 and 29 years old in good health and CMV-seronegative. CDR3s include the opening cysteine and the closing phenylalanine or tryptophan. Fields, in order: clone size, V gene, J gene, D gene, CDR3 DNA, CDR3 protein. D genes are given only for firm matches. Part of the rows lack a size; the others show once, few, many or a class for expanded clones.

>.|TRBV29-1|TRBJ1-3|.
TGCAGCGCGGGACATCAGGGTTCTGGAAACACCATATATTTT
CSAGHQGSGNTIYF
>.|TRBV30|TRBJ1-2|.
TGTGCCTGGAGTGTACGGGCAGGAGGCTATGGCTACACCTTC
CAWSVRAGGYGYTF
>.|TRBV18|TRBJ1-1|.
TGTGCCAGCTCACCACAAGAGAGGAGTCTAGCTTTCTTT
CASSPQERSLAFF
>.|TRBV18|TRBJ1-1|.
TGTGCCAGCTCACCCCTACAGCTGAACACTGAAGCTTTCTTT
CASSPLQLNTEAFF
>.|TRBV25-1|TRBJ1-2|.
TGTGCCAGCAGTGAACTTGGCTGGGGCTACACCTTC
CASSELGWGYTF
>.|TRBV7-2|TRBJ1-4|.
TGTGCCAGCAGCTTAGAAGCGGGACCGCGCCAACTGTTTTTT
CASSLEAGPRQLFF
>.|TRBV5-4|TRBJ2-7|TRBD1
TGTGCCAGCAGCTCTCTCGGGACAGGGGGCTACGAGCAGTACTTC
CASSSLGTGGYEQYF
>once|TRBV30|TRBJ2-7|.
TGTGCCTGGAGAGGAGAGGGAAACTACGAGCAGTACTTC
CAWRGEGNYEQYF
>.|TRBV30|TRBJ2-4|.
TGTGCCGGAGTTCGTTTAGCCAAAAACATTCAGTACTTC
CAGVRLAKNIQYF
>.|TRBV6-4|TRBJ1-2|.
TGTGCCAGCAGTGAATTTTCGGCGGGGCAGAGCTATGGCTACACCTTC
CASSEFSAGQSYGYTF
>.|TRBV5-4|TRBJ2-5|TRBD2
TGTGCCAGCAGCCTGATCAGGGAGGTAGCGGGAGAGACCCAGTACTTC
CASSLIREVAGETQYF
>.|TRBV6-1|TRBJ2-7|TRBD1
TGTGCCAGCAGTGAGAGGGCGGGGACAGGGATGACCTACGAGCAGTACTTC
CASSERAGTGMTYEQYF
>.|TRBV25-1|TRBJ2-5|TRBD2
TGTGCCAGCAGTGAATTCGGGCTAGCGGGGCAAGAGACCCAGTACTTC
CASSEFGLAGQETQYF
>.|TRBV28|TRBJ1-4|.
TGTGCCAGTCTTCCAGGGTTTAGGGCAACTAATGAAAAACTGTTTTTT
CASLPGFRATNEKLFF
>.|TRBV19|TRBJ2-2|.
TGTGCCAGTAGTTTGACAGGGGAGCTGTTTTTT
CASSLTGELFF
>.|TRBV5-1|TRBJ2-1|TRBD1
TGCGCCAGCACTCTCATACCGGGACAGCTTACCTACAATGAGCAGTTCTTC
CASTLIPGQLTYNEQFF
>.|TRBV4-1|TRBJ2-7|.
TGCGCCAGCAGCCAAGCCAAAGAGTCCTACGAGCAGTACTTC
CASSQAKESYEQYF
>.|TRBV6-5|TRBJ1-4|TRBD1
TGTGCCAGCAGTTCACCACTGACAGGGGGAAGTGAAAAACTGTTTTTT
CASSSPLTGGSEKLFF
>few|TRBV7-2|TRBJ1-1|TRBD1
TGTGCCAGCAGCACACAGGGGGCTGGGAACACTGAAGCTTTCTTT
CASSTQGAGNTEAFF
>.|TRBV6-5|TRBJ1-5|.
TGTGCCAGCAGGGCCCGGGACAATCAGCCCCAGCATTTT
CASRARDNQPQHF
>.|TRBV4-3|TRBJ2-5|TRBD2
TGCGCCAGCAGCCAGGACAGCCCGGGACTAGGGGGCCAAGAGACCCAGTACTTC
CASSQDSPGLGGQETQYF
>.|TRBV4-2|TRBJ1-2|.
TGTGCCAGCAGCCAAGACCTAGGACAGACCTATGGCTACACCTTC
CASSQDLGQTYGYTF
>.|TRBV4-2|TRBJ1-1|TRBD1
TGTGCCAGCAGCCAGCAGGACAGGGACACTGAAGCTTTCTTT
CASSQQDRDTEAFF
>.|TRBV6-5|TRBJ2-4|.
TGTGCCAGCAGGGACGCGACGGGGAACATTCAGTACTTC
CASRDATGNIQYF
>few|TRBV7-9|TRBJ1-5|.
TGTGCCAGCAGCTTTGCAGGTAGCAATCAGCCCCAGCATTTT
CASSFAGSNQPQHF
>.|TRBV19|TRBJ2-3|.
TGTGCCAGTAGTAAAGGGGGCCCCAGGGACTTCACAGATACGCAGTATTTT
CASSKGGPRDFTDTQYF
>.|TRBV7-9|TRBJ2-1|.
TGTGCCAGCAGCTCAGACAGATCCCCCAACCGTGAGCAGTTCTTC
CASSSDRSPNREQFF
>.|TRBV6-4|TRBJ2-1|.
TGTGCCAGCATTAGTTATGAGCAGTTCTTC
CASISYEQFF
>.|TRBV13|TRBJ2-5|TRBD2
TGTGCCAGCAGCGGCGGTAGGGGGACTAGCGGGAGGGCCGGAGAGACCCAGTACTTC
CASSGGRGTSGRAGETQYF
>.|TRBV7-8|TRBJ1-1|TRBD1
TGTGCCAGCAGCCGGACAGGAGACACTGAAGCTTTCTTT
CASSRTGDTEAFF
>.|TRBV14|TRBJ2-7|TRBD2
TGTGCCAGCTCTCTAGCGGGCTACGAGCAGTACTTC
CASSLAGYEQYF
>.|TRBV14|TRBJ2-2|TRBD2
TGTGCCAGCAGCCAAGTCGGGACTATAAACACCGGGGAGCTGTTTTTT
CASSQVGTINTGELFF
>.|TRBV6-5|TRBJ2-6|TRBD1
TGTGCCAGCAGTTCCCAGGGGGCAGCTGGGGCCAACGTCCTGACTTTC
CASSSQGAAGANVLTF
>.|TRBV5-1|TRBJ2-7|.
TGCGCCAGCAGCTTGGTGTTCGGGGGGCGGTACTACGAGCAGTACTTC
CASSLVFGGRYYEQYF
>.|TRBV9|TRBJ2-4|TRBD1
TGTGCCAGCAGCTCGACAGGGGAAGGGGGAATTCAGTACTTC
CASSSTGEGGIQYF
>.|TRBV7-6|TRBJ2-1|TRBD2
TGTGCCAGCAGCCAAGCGGGGGGGCTTGTCTACAATGAGCAGTTCTTC
CASSQAGGLVYNEQFF
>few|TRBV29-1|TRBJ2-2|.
TGCAGCGTTCGAAGGGGGAACACCGGGGAGCTGTTTTTT
CSVRRGNTGELFF
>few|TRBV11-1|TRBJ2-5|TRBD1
TGTGCCAGCAGCCCGACAGGGGGCCAAGAGACCCAGTACTTC
CASSPTGGQETQYF
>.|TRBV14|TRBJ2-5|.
TGTGCCAGCAGCCAAGTTCAGGGCGTGACCCAGTACTTC
CASSQVQGVTQYF
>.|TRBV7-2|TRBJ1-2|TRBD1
TGTGCCAGCACCTCCCAGGGGGCAGGCTATGGCTACACCTTC
CASTSQGAGYGYTF
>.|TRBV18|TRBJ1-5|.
TGTGCCAGCTCACCAGTACAGGGAGATCAGCCCCAGCATTTT
CASSPVQGDQPQHF
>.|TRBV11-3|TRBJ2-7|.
TGTGCCAGCAGCCAGGGGCCCTCCTACGAGCAGTACTTC
CASSQGPSYEQYF
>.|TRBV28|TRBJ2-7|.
TGTGCCAGCAGTGGGGCAGGGCCAAGCTCCTACGAGCAGTACTTC
CASSGAGPSSYEQYF
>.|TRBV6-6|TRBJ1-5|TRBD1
TGTGCCAGCAGCCGGACAGGCGAAAGCAATCAGCCCCAGCATTTT
CASSRTGESNQPQHF
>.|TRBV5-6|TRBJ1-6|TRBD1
TGTGCCAGCAGCTTGGCCGGGACAGGGGTTTCACCCCTCCACTTT
CASSLAGTGVSPLHF
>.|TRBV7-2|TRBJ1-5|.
TGTGCCAGCAGCTTAATTTCGGGGGGCGTAAGCAATCAGCCCCAGCATTTT
CASSLISGGVSNQPQHF
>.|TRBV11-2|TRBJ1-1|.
TGTGCCAGCAGCTTAGGGTGGAGTGAAGCTTTCTTT
CASSLGWSEAFF
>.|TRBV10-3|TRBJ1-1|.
TGTGCCATCAGTGGACAACAGGGTATCCCTGAAGCTTTCTTT
CAISGQQGIPEAFF